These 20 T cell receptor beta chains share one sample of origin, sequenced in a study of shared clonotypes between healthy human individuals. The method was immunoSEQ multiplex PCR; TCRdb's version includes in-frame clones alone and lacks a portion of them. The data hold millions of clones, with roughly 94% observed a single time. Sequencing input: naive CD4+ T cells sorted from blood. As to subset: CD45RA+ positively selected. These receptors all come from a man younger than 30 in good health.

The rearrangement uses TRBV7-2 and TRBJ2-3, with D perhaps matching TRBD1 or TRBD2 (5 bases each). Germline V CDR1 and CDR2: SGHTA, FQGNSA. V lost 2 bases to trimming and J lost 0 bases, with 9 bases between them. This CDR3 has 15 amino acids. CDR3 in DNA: TGTGCCAGCAGCTTAACCGGGGCTAGCACAGATACGCAGTATTTT. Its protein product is CASSLTGASTDTQYF.

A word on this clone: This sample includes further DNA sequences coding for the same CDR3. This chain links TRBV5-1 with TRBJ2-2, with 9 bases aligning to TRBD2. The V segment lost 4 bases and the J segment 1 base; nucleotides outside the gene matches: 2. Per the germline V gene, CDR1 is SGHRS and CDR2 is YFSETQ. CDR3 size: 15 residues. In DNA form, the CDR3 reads TGCGCCAGCAGCCTGACTAGCGGGAACACCGGGGAGCTGTTTTTT. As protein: CASSLTSGNTGELFF.

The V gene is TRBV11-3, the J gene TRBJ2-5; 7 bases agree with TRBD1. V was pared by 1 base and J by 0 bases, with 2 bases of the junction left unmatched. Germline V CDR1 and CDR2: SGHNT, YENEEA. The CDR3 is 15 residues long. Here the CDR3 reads CASSLGQGHQETQYF. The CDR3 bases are TGTGCCAGCAGCTTAGGACAGGGTCACCAAGAGACCCAGTACTTC. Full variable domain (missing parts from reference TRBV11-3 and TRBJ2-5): EAGVVQSPRYKIIEKKQPVAFWCNPISGHNTLYWYLQNLGQGPELLIRYENEEAVDDSQLPKDRFSAERLKGVDSTLKIQPAELGDSAVYLCASSLGQGHQETQYFGPGTRLLVL.

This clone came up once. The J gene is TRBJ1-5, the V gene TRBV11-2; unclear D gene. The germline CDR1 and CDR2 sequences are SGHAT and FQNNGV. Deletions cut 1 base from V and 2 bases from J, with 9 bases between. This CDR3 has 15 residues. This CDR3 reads CASSLAGVGNQPQHF. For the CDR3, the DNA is TGTGCCAGCAGCTTAGCTGGGGTGGGCAATCAGCCCCAGCATTTT.

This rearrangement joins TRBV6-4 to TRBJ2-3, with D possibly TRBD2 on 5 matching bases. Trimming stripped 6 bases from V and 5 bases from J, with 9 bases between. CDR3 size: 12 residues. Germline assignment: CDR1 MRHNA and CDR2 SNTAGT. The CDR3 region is CASRSLGDTQYF. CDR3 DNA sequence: TGTGCCAGCAGATCACTAGGAGATACGCAGTATTTT.

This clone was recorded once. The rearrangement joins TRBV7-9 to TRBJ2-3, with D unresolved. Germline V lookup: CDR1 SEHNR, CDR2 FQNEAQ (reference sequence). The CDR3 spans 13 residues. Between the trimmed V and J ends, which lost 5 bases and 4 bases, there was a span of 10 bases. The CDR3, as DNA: TGTGCCAGCAGCCCGGGCTTGGCAGATACGCAGTATTTT. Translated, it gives CASSPGLADTQYF.

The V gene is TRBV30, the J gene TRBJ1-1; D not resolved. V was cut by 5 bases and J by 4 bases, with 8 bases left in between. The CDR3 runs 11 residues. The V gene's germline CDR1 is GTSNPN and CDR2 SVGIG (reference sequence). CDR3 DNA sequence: TGTGCCTGGGGACCTGCCACTGAAGCTTTCTTT. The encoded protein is CAWGPATEAFF.

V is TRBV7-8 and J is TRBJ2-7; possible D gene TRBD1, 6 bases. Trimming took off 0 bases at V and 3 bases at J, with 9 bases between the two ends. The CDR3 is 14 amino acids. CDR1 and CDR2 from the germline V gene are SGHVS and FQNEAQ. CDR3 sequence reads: CASSLAEQGYEQYF. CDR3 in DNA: TGTGCCAGCAGCTTAGCGGAACAGGGCTACGAGCAGTACTTC.

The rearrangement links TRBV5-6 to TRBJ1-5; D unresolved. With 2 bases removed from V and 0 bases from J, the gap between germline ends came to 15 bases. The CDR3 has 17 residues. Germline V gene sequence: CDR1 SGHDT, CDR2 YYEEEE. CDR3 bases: TGTGCCAGCAGCTTAAACAGCGGACGATATAGCAATCAGCCCCAGCATTTT. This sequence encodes CASSLNSGRYSNQPQHF.

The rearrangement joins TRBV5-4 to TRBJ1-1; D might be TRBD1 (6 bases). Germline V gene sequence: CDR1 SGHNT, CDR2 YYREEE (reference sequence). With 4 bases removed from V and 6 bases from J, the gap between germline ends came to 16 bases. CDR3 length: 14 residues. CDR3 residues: CASSVTGSQPEAFF. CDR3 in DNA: TGTGCCAGCAGCGTAACAGGGTCTCAGCCTGAAGCTTTCTTT. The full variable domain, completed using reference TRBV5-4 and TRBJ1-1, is ETGVTQSPTHLIKTRGQQVTLRCSSQSGHNTVSWYQQALGQGPQFIFQYYREEENGRGNFPPRFSGLQFPNYSSELNVNALELDDSALYLCASSVTGSQPEAFFGQGTRLTVV.

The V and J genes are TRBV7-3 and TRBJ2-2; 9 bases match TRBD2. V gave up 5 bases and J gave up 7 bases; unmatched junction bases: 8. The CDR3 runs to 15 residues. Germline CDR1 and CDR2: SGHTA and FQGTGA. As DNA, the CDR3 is TGTGCCAGCAGCCCCTGGACTAGCGTGGTCGGGGAGCTGTTTTTT. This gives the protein CASSPWTSVVGELFF. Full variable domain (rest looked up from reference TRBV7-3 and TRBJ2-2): GAGVSQTPSNKVTEKGKYVELRCDPISGHTALYWYRQSLGQGPEFLIYFQGTGAADDSGLPNDRFFAVRPEGSVSTLKIQRTERGDSAVYLCASSPWTSVVGELFFGEGSRLTVL.

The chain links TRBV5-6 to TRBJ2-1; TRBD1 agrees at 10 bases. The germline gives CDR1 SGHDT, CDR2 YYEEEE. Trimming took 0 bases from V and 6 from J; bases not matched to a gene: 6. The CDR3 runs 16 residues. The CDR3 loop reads CASSLAGTGEVNEQFF. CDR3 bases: TGTGCCAGCAGCTTGGCCGGGACAGGGGAGGTCAATGAGCAGTTCTTC.

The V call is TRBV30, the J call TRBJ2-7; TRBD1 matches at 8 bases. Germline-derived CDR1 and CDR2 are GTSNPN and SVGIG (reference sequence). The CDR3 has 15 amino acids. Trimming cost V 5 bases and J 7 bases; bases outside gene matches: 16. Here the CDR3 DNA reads TGTGCCTGGGAGCGGCGAGGACAGGGAACAGGGGAGCAGTACTTC. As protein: CAWERRGQGTGEQYF.

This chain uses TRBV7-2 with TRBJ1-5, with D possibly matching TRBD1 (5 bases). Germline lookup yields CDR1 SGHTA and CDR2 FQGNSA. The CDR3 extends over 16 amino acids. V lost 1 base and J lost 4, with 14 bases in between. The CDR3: CASSLDQFGGNQPQHF. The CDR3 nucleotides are TGTGCCAGCAGCTTAGATCAGTTCGGGGGGAATCAGCCCCAGCATTTT.

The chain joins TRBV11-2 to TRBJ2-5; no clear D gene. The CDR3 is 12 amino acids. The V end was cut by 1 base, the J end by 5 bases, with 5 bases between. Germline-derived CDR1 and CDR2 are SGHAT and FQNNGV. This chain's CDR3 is CASSLARETQYF. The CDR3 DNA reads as TGTGCCAGCAGCTTAGCAAGGGAGACCCAGTACTTC.

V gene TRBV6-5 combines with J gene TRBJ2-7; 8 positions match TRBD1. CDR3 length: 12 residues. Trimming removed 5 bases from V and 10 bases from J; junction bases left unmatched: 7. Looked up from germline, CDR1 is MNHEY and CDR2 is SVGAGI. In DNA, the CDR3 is TGTGCCAGCAGTACGACAGGGGAAGAACAGTACTTC. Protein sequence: CASSTTGEEQYF.

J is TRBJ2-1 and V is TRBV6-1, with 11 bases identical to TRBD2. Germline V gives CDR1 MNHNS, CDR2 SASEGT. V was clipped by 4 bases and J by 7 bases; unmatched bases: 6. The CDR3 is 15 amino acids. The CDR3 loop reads CASSVTSGRRNEQFF. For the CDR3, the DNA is TGTGCCAGCAGTGTAACTAGCGGGAGACGAAATGAGCAGTTCTTC.

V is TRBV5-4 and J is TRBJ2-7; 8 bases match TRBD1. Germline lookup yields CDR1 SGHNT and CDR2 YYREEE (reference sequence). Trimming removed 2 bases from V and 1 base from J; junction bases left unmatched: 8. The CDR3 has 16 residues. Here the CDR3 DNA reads TGTGCCAGCAGCTTTGGGCCAGGGGGCCTATCCTACGAGCAGTACTTC. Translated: CASSFGPGGLSYEQYF.

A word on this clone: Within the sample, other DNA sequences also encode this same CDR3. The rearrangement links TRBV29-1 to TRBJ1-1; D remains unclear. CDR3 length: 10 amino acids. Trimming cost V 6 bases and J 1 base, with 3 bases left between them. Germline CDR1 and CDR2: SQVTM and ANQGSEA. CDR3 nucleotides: TGCAGCGTGGGGAACACTGAAGCTTTCTTT. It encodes CSVGNTEAFF.

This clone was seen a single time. CDR3 protein: CASSFGSGSNEQFF. CDR3 nucleotides: TGCGCCAGCAGCTTTGGCAGCGGGAGCAATGAGCAGTTCTTC. The rearrangement links TRBV5-1 to TRBJ2-1, with TRBD2 matching over 8 bases. The germline CDR1 and CDR2 sequences are SGHRS and YFSETQ. The CDR3 length is 14 residues. Trimming cost V 2 bases and J 6 bases; bases outside gene matches: 4.